The 26 T cell receptor beta chains presented below share a single source sample, sequenced in a study of blood T cell repertoires in COVID-19. TCRdb's copy holds only in-frame clones and misses some; the assay was immunoSEQ multiplex PCR. The sample contains approximately 70,000 clones, around nine tenths of which appear only once. The material sequenced was peripheral blood. Receptors were obtained from a woman between 45 and 60 years old with COVID-19, enrolled during active disease.

A few counts support this clone. This chain links TRBV7-9 with TRBJ1-5; 7 nucleotides line up with TRBD1. The J segment lost 5 bases and the V segment lost 3 bases, leaving 1 base of the junction unmatched. The CDR3 covers 13 residues. From germline, CDR1 is SEHNR and CDR2 FQNEAQ (reference sequence). The CDR3 loop is CASSFGQDQPQHF. In DNA, the CDR3 is TGTGCCAGCAGCTTCGGACAGGATCAGCCCCAGCATTTT.

The rearrangement links TRBV7-2 to TRBJ2-1; 10 bases fit TRBD2. This CDR3 comprises 18 residues. Germline V gene data show CDR1 as SGHTA and CDR2 as FQGNSA. The V and J ends lost 1 base and 7 bases, in that order; junction bases with no gene match: 13. CDR3 sequence: CASSLVGFSLAGVNEQFF. CDR3 DNA: TGTGCCAGCAGCTTAGTGGGTTTTAGCCTAGCGGGAGTTAATGAGCAGTTCTTC.

This clone was seen a few times. The rearrangement joins TRBV28 to TRBJ1-6; no definite D call. V was trimmed by 10 bases and J by 7 bases, leaving 11 bases between them. The CDR3 has 12 residues. Germline CDR1 and CDR2: MDHEN and SYDVKM. The CDR3 nucleotides are TGTGCCACCAGATTCGGGAATTCACCCCTCCACTTT. Amino acid sequence: CATRFGNSPLHF.

The chain couples TRBV7-2 to TRBJ2-1, with 11 bases lining up with TRBD2. Germline V lookup: CDR1 SGHTA, CDR2 FQGNSA. V shed 5 bases and J 4 bases; nucleotides not matched to a gene: 4. This CDR3 contains 15 residues. The CDR3 loop reads CASSKTSGAYNEQFF. CDR3 DNA sequence: TGTGCCAGCAGCAAGACTAGCGGGGCGTACAATGAGCAGTTCTTC.

The rearrangement joins TRBV21-1 to TRBJ1-2; the D segment call TRBD1 is taken from the table without a DNA check. TRBV21-1 is a pseudogene segment. The CDR3 has 17 amino acids. CDR3 DNA: TGTGCCAGCATCTATAAAGGGGTGTCCCCGACCGAATATGGCTACACCTTC. Amino acid sequence: CASIYKGVSPTEYGYTF.

The chain joins TRBV19 to TRBJ2-4, with 9 bases that match TRBD1. Trimming removed 9 bases from V and 5 bases from J; junction bases left unmatched: 11. CDR1 and CDR2 (germline): LNHDA, SQIVND (reference sequence). This CDR3 spans 15 amino acids. CDR3: CASRDRVLGQNIQYF. The CDR3 bases are TGTGCCAGCCGGGACAGGGTATTGGGTCAAAACATTCAGTACTTC.

V and J are TRBV5-1 and TRBJ2-3; 7 nucleotides line up with TRBD2. The CDR3 contains 20 residues. V shed 0 bases, J shed 0 bases, and the junction held 16 bases outside the gene matches. Germline V CDR1 and CDR2: SGHRS, YFSETQ. The CDR3, as DNA: TGCGCCAGCAGCTTGGGAGACCTAGCGGTCCTTGTGACTAGCACAGATACGCAGTATTTT. It translates to CASSLGDLAVLVTSTDTQYF.

This clone came up once. The V gene is TRBV6-5, the J gene TRBJ2-7, with D perhaps TRBD1 (6 bases). Trimming stripped 8 bases from V and 3 bases from J, with 14 bases between. Germline V gene data show CDR1 as MNHEY and CDR2 as SVGAGI. The CDR3 is made up of 13 amino acids. The CDR3 bases are TGTGCCAGCGCCAGGACAGATAACTACGAGCAGTACTTC. Protein sequence: CASARTDNYEQYF.

The rearrangement links TRBV18 to TRBJ1-6, with TRBD1 matching 8 bases. This CDR3 is 15 amino acids long. Unmatched junction bases numbered 7, after V lost 5 bases and J lost 7 bases. The germline V gene has CDR1 KGHSH and CDR2 LQKENI. This chain's CDR3 is CASSTRTGLNSPLHF. The DNA for the CDR3 is TGTGCCAGCTCAACCCGGACAGGGTTAAATTCACCCCTCCACTTT.

Of note for this clone: One junction end disagrees with the germline gene, perhaps due to a read error. This chain links TRBV28 with TRBJ2-4, with D maybe TRBD1 (5 bases). CDR1 and CDR2 from the germline V gene are MDHEN and SYDVKM. This CDR3 spans 12 amino acids. This CDR3 is CASRPIQGRSDF. The CDR3 DNA sequence: TGTGCCAGCAGACCTATTCAGGGAAGGTCGGACTTC.

The J gene is TRBJ2-1, the V gene TRBV5-1; 8 bases agree with TRBD2. J was trimmed by 4 bases and V by 1 base; bases with no gene match: 7. This CDR3 is built from 16 residues. Germline V gives CDR1 SGHRS, CDR2 YFSETQ. The CDR3 reads CASSLSLAGYYNEQFF. The CDR3 coding sequence is TGCGCCAGCAGCTTGAGCCTAGCGGGCTATTACAATGAGCAGTTCTTC.

This chain connects TRBV10-1 to TRBJ2-1, with 7 positions matching TRBD2. V was pared by 3 bases and J by 9 bases, with 2 bases of the junction left unmatched. This CDR3 spans 12 amino acids. Germline V gives CDR1 WNHNN, CDR2 SYGVQD (reference sequence). CDR3 protein: CASSEWEGEQFF. For the CDR3, the DNA is TGCGCCAGCAGTGAATGGGAGGGTGAGCAGTTCTTC.

The J gene is TRBJ2-3, the V gene TRBV9, with TRBD2 identical over 7 bases. The CDR3 loop spans 16 amino acids. Germline V gives CDR1 SGDLS, CDR2 YYNGEE. Unmatched junction bases numbered 5, after V lost 0 bases and J lost 1 base. CDR3 in amino acids: CASSVAGGGGTDTQYF. The CDR3 DNA reads TGTGCCAGCAGCGTAGCGGGAGGAGGGGGCACAGATACGCAGTATTTT.

The chain combines TRBV27 with TRBJ2-1; 10 bases are a match to TRBD2. V lost 3 bases, J lost 3 bases, and 2 bases stayed unmatched. The germline CDR1 and CDR2 sequences are MNHEY and SMNVEV (reference sequence). The CDR3 is 15 residues long. The CDR3 here is CASSFLAGVYNEQFF. The CDR3 region has the DNA TGTGCCAGCAGTTTTCTAGCGGGAGTCTACAATGAGCAGTTCTTC.

The gene calls are TRBV5-4 and TRBJ2-2; possibly TRBD2 for D (6 bases). The germline V and J ends were trimmed by 4 bases and 5 bases, with 15 bases remaining between them. Germline V lookup: CDR1 SGHNT, CDR2 YYREEE (reference sequence). This CDR3 has 15 residues. Here the CDR3 DNA reads TGTGCCAGCAGCCCCGATCTAGCGTGGACCGGGGAGCTGTTTTTT. Its translation: CASSPDLAWTGELFF.

This chain joins TRBV7-9 and TRBJ2-1; 8 bases match TRBD1. CDR3 length: 13 amino acids. Germline CDR1 SEHNR, CDR2 FQNEAQ (reference sequence). The trim removed 6 bases at V and 13 bases at J, leaving 11 bases unmatched. The CDR3 nucleotides read TGTGCCAGCAGGGCAGGGGGCGGGTCGAGCCAGTTCTTC. As protein: CASRAGGGSSQFF.

The chain links TRBV7-8 to TRBJ2-1; 14 positions match TRBD2. The CDR3 has 15 amino acids. The germline CDR1 and CDR2 sequences are SGHVS and FQNEAQ. J was trimmed by 8 bases and V by 5 bases; bases with no gene match: 5. DNA of the CDR3: TGTGCCAGCAGCCCCGGGACTAGCGGGAGATATGAGCAGTTCTTC. Translated, it gives CASSPGTSGRYEQFF.

J is TRBJ2-3 and V is TRBV11-2; D is undetermined. CDR1 is SGHAT and CDR2 is FQNNGV in the germline V gene. This CDR3 has 14 residues. Trimming left V 6 bases short and J 5 bases short, with 15 bases between. Here the CDR3 reads CASSPDLLGDTQYF. For the CDR3, the DNA is TGTGCCAGCAGTCCTGACTTGTTGGGAGATACGCAGTATTTT.

This sequence joins TRBV10-3 and TRBJ1-2; maybe TRBD1 (5 bases). CDR1 is ENHRY and CDR2 is SYGVKD in the germline V gene. This CDR3 spans 17 amino acids. The V and J ends lost 6 bases and 4 bases respectively, with 24 bases between them. The CDR3: CAISPTASNFISYGYTF. CDR3 bases: TGTGCCATCAGCCCGACAGCCTCGAACTTTATCAGCTATGGCTACACCTTC.

This chain connects TRBV30 to TRBJ2-7; 12 nucleotides align to TRBD2. This CDR3 has 16 residues. Losses at the gene ends were 1 base for V and 2 bases for J; bases not matched to a gene: 6. Germline V gives CDR1 GTSNPN, CDR2 SVGIG (reference sequence). Here the CDR3 reads CAWSATSGRTPYEQYF. The CDR3 DNA sequence: TGTGCCTGGAGTGCCACTAGCGGGAGGACCCCCTACGAGCAGTACTTC.

This chain connects TRBV28 to TRBJ2-7, with 8 bases identical to TRBD2. CDR3 length: 13 residues. Per the germline V gene, CDR1 is MDHEN and CDR2 is SYDVKM. With 5 bases clipped from V and 4 bases from J, the junction kept 4 bases outside the gene matches. The CDR3 here is CASSVAGKYEQYF. In DNA form, the CDR3 reads TGTGCCAGCAGTGTAGCGGGAAAATACGAGCAGTACTTC.

The rearrangement joins TRBV11-3 to TRBJ2-2, with TRBD2 identical over 7 bases. This CDR3 has 16 amino acids. The germline CDR1 and CDR2 sequences are SGHNT and YENEEA. V lost 4 bases and J lost 5; bases outside the gene matches: 10. The CDR3 loop is CASSSRGRERTGELFF. In DNA form, the CDR3 reads TGTGCCAGCAGCTCCCGAGGGCGGGAGCGAACCGGGGAGCTGTTTTTT.

The V and J genes are TRBV27 and TRBJ1-1; D gene unclear. V was shortened by 3 bases and J by 7 bases, with 9 bases between the two germline ends. Germline CDR1 MNHEY, CDR2 SMNVEV (reference sequence). The CDR3 is made up of 12 amino acids. The CDR3: CASSFQGGEAFF. DNA for the CDR3: TGTGCCAGCAGTTTCCAAGGCGGTGAAGCTTTCTTT.

This chain connects TRBV19 to TRBJ2-1, with TRBD2 matching 11 bases. The CDR3 runs to 16 residues. Germline V gene sequence: CDR1 LNHDA, CDR2 SQIVND (reference sequence). The V segment lost 5 bases and the J segment 14 bases; nucleotides outside the gene matches: 17. DNA of the CDR3: TGTGCCAGTAGTCCCACCGGGACTAGCGGATTGGCGGGGGAGTTCTTC. It translates to CASSPTGTSGLAGEFF. The whole variable domain, remainder taken from reference TRBV19 and TRBJ2-1, is DGGITQSPKYLFRKEGQNVTLSCEQNLNHDAMYWYRQDPGQGLRLIYYSQIVNDFQKGDIAEGYSVSREKKESFPLTVTSAQKNPTAFYLCASSPTGTSGLAGEFFGPGTRLTVL.

CDR3 in DNA: TGCGCCAGCAGCCAAGATTGGACTGGCACAGATACGCAGTATTTT. Its protein is CASSQDWTGTDTQYF. The chain is built from TRBV4-3 and TRBJ2-3, with D tentatively TRBD2 (5 bases). The CDR3 is made up of 15 amino acids. Trimming shortened V by 0 bases and J by 1 base, and 8 bases separated the two germline ends. The germline V gene has CDR1 LGHNA and CDR2 YSLEER.

The chain carries TRBV11-2 and TRBJ1-1; D is undetermined. Germline CDR1 is SGHAT and CDR2 is FQNNGV. The CDR3 length is 15 residues. With 6 bases removed from V and 0 bases from J, the gap between germline ends came to 14 bases. CDR3 loop: CASSLLRHLNTEAFF. The CDR3 region has the DNA TGTGCCAGCAGTCTTTTGCGGCATCTGAACACTGAAGCTTTCTTT.